These 13 T cell receptor beta chains share one sample of origin, sequenced in a study of chemoradiotherapy in HPV16-positive cancers. Produced via immunoSEQ multiplex PCR; TCRdb's table is partial and in-frame only. The table lists about 12,000 clones, around 80% of them singletons. Sampling was performed from a patient who underwent chemoradiotherapy. The receptors stem from a human donor with HPV-associated anogenital cancer.

CDR3 residues: CATNRDSNTDTQYF. CDR3 nucleotide sequence: TGTGCCACCAACCGGGACTCAAACACAGATACGCAGTATTTT. The chain carries TRBV2 and TRBJ2-3; the D gene is possibly TRBD2 (6 bases). CDR3 length: 14 residues. Germline loops: CDR1 SNHLY, CDR2 FYNNEI. V was clipped by 10 bases and J by 2 bases, with 16 bases between them. The entire variable domain, with the rest obtained from reference TRBV2 and TRBJ2-3, is as follows: EPEVTQTPSHQVTQMGQEVILRCVPISNHLYFYWYRQILGQKVEFLVSFYNNEISEKSEIFDDQFSVERPDGSNFTLKIRSTKLEDSAMYFCATNRDSNTDTQYFGPGTRLTVL.

The CDR3 is CASSLVVGVAYNEQFF. The DNA for the CDR3 is TGTGCCAGCAGCTTAGTGGTCGGGGTGGCCTACAATGAGCAGTTCTTC. This chain connects TRBV7-2 to TRBJ2-1; TRBD2 might be the D (5 bases). This CDR3 is 16 amino acids long. V was trimmed by 1 base and J by 2 bases, leaving 12 bases between them. The V gene's germline CDR1 is SGHTA and CDR2 FQGNSA. Complete variable domain (other parts from reference TRBV7-2 and TRBJ2-1): GAGVSQSPSNKVTEKGKDVELRCDPISGHTALYWYRQSLGQGLEFLIYFQGNSAPDKSGLPSDRFSAERTGGSVSTLTIQRTQQEDSAVYLCASSLVVGVAYNEQFFGPGTRLTVL.

The chain recombines TRBV4-3 with TRBJ1-1; D unclear. V gave up 1 base and J gave up 3 bases, with 12 bases separating them. Per the germline V gene, CDR1 is LGHNA and CDR2 is YSLEER. This CDR3 has 15 residues. The CDR3 region is CASSQGTWSDTEAFF. CDR3 nucleotide sequence: TGCGCCAGCAGCCAAGGAACTTGGTCGGACACTGAAGCTTTCTTT.

The gene calls are TRBV5-1 and TRBJ2-1, with 7 bases that match TRBD1. CDR3 length: 16 amino acids. V lost 0 bases to trimming and J lost 3 bases; unmatched junction nucleotides: 6. The V gene's germline CDR1 is SGHRS and CDR2 YFSETQ. The CDR3 region is CASSLDGTEYYNEQFF. The CDR3 bases are TGCGCCAGCAGCTTGGATGGGACAGAATACTACAATGAGCAGTTCTTC.

The CDR3 DNA reads TGTGCCAGCCAAAGCATGGGGGGGACCGGAAACTATGGCTACACCTTC. Translated: CASQSMGGTGNYGYTF. The chain couples TRBV7-2 to TRBJ1-2, with TRBD1 as a possible D gene (5 bases). Germline V CDR1 and CDR2: SGHTA, FQGNSA. V lost 8 bases to trimming and J lost 2 bases, with 21 bases between them. The CDR3 loop spans 16 amino acids. Based on the CDR3 plus reference TRBV7-2 and TRBJ1-2, the full variable domain is GAGVSQSPSNKVTEKGKDVELRCDPISGHTALYWYRQSLGQGLEFLIYFQGNSAPDKSGLPSDRFSAERTGGSVSTLTIQRTQQEDSAVYLCASQSMGGTGNYGYTFGSGTRLTVV.

This clone was seen once. CDR3 residues: CASSLFYRGPTGELFF. The CDR3 DNA reads as TGTGCCAGCAGTTTATTCTACAGGGGGCCCACCGGGGAGCTGTTTTTT. This chain uses TRBV27 with TRBJ2-2; 9 bases map to TRBD1. This CDR3 is 16 amino acids long. Trimming removed 1 base from V and 4 bases from J; junction bases left unmatched: 4. CDR1 is MNHEY and CDR2 is SMNVEV in the germline V gene (reference sequence).

The V and J genes are TRBV7-6 and TRBJ2-1; TRBD1 is a possible D gene (6 bases). V lost 5 bases to trimming and J lost 9 bases, with 23 bases between them. CDR3 length: 16 residues. The germline V gene has CDR1 SGHVS and CDR2 FNYEAQ. The CDR3 DNA is TGTGCCAGCAGCCCAACAGGGAAGTCGGGACGCAGTGAGCAGTTCTTC. This translates into CASSPTGKSGRSEQFF.

The chain is built from TRBV4-3 and TRBJ2-3; D perhaps matches TRBD2 (6 bases). CDR3 length: 15 amino acids. V was cut by 6 bases and J by 4 bases, with 17 bases left in between. Germline-derived CDR1 and CDR2 are LGHNA and YSLEER. DNA of the CDR3: TGCGCCAGCAGTCCAAGCGCGGGGCAGGCAGATACGCAGTATTTT. Protein product: CASSPSAGQADTQYF.

This clone was detected a few times. The V and J genes are TRBV29-1 and TRBJ2-3; D is ambiguous. V lost 3 bases, J lost 2 bases, and 0 bases lay in between. The CDR3 runs to 10 residues. Germline CDR1 and CDR2: SQVTM and ANQGSEA. The CDR3 spells CSVDTDTQYF. CDR3 nucleotide sequence: TGCAGCGTTGACACAGATACGCAGTATTTT.

The rearrangement joins TRBV12-2 to TRBJ1-3; TRBD1 is the table's D call and was not checked against the DNA. TRBV12-2 is termed a pseudogene. This CDR3 comprises 14 residues. CDR3 sequence reads: CASRFRDSGNTIYF. The CDR3 DNA reads TGTGCAAGTCGCTTCAGGGACTCTGGAAACACCATATATTTT.

The chain is built from TRBV4-1 and TRBJ1-1; no firm D call. CDR3 length equals 11 residues. The V end lost 5 bases, the J end lost 5 bases, and 6 bases lay between the germline ends. Germline V CDR1 and CDR2: MGHRA, YSYEKL. The CDR3 is CASSSRTEAFF. The CDR3 region has the DNA TGCGCCAGCAGCTCGCGGACTGAAGCTTTCTTT.

The J gene is TRBJ1-4, the V gene TRBV30; D ambiguous. There are 10 residues in the CDR3. V lost 3 bases to trimming and J lost 7 bases, with 3 bases between them. Germline V gene lookup returns CDR1 GTSNPN and CDR2 SVGIG (reference sequence). CDR3 sequence: CAWRLEKLFF. CDR3 DNA sequence: TGTGCCTGGAGGCTTGAAAAACTGTTTTTT.

The chain is built from TRBV11-2 and TRBJ1-1, with a possible D match to TRBD1 (6 bases). The CDR3 spans 14 residues. Germline V gives CDR1 SGHAT, CDR2 FQNNGV. The germline V and J ends were trimmed by 1 base and 1 base, with 7 bases remaining between them. CDR3 loop: CASSLVGGNTEAFF. The CDR3 nucleotides are TGTGCCAGCAGCTTAGTAGGGGGGAACACTGAAGCTTTCTTT. The full variable domain, completed using reference TRBV11-2 and TRBJ1-1, is EAGVAQSPRYKIIEKRQSVAFWCNPISGHATLYWYQQILGQGPKLLIQFQNNGVVDDSQLPKDRFSAERLKGVDSTLKIQPAKLEDSAVYLCASSLVGGNTEAFFGQGTRLTVV.